The 21 T cell receptor beta chains presented below share a single source sample, sequenced in a study of regulatory T cells in long-lasting Graves disease (TCRdb year 2021). This specimen's time point label, interpreted: newly diagnosed GD, antithyroid drugs for less than 3 months. For both TCR sequencing and RNA sequencing, RNA was extracted from PBMCs in TRIzol. The receptor library was made with multiplex PCR. The run used an Illumina HiSeq 4000. TCR beta libraries were built with iRepertoire HTBI primers and Arm-PCR amplification of CDR3 regions. Clones were called with MiXCR by TCRdb after fastp trimmed the public reads at Q25, and only in-frame beta chains were retained. Entries that share a CDR3 protein sequence are merged under the most common genes and DNA. The sample contains 200,000 to 250,000 distinct CDR3 sequences, roughly 18% of them found a single time. Of the sample, 10% to 15% falls within the top ten clones.

The same specimen was also included in a second study, on T cells in Graves' hyperthyroidism and ophthalmopathy.

Material: peripheral blood mononuclear cells (PBMCs), obtained at new diagnosis, from a patient treated with antithyroid drugs. Receptors were obtained from a woman aged 25-40 years with Graves disease. Donor details come from another sample of the same person, matched by shared clones.

This clonotype was seen at least ten times. The chain uses TRBV7-9 and TRBJ1-1; no clear D gene. Germline V gene data show CDR1 as SEHNR and CDR2 as FQNEAQ (reference sequence). The CDR3 has 13 amino acids. With 11 bases removed from V and 6 bases from J, the gap between germline ends came to 19 bases. The DNA for the CDR3 is TGTGCCCTTTTCGGAGGGAGCGGCCCTGAAGCTTTCTTT. Residues: CALFGGSGPEAFF.

This clonotype was observed at least ten times. This chain uses TRBV28 with TRBJ2-5; D is tentatively TRBD1 or TRBD2 (9 bases each). This CDR3 has 17 amino acids. The V end lost 6 bases, the J end lost 4 bases, and 24 bases lay between the germline ends. Germline V CDR1 and CDR2: MDHEN, SYDVKM. The CDR3 DNA is TGTGCCAGCAGGCGGGGGGGGGGACAGGGTCTCCGAGAGACCCAGTACTTC. Encoded protein: CASRRGGGQGLRETQYF.

This clonotype has ten or more counts. The chain has TRBV9 and TRBJ2-2; maybe TRBD1 (5 bases). CDR3 size: 15 residues. Germline V CDR1 and CDR2: SGDLS, YYNGEE. V dropped 0 bases and J dropped 4 bases, with 10 bases sitting between them. CDR3 protein: CASSVEGVGTGELFF. The CDR3 region has the DNA TGTGCCAGCAGCGTAGAAGGGGTAGGCACCGGGGAGCTGTTTTTT. The full variable domain, rest sourced from reference TRBV9 and TRBJ2-2, is DSGVTQTPKHLITATGQRVTLRCSPRSGDLSVYWYQQSLDQGLQFLIQYYNGEERAKGNILERFSAQQFPDLHSELNLSSLELGDSALYFCASSVEGVGTGELFFGEGSRLTVL.

Turning to this clonotype: A much more abundant neighbour one base away suggests this may be a read error. This chain links TRBV28 with TRBJ1-3; TRBD1 matches at 10 bases. This CDR3 has 16 amino acids. CDR1 is MDHEN and CDR2 is SYDVKM in the germline V gene. As DNA, the CDR3 is TGTGCCAGCAGTACCCTCGGGACAGGGGAGCGAAACACCATACATTTT. It encodes CASSTLGTGERNTIHF.

The chain uses TRBV19 and TRBJ1-2, with 12 bases matching TRBD1. The J segment lost 8 bases and the V segment lost 3 bases, leaving 4 bases of the junction unmatched. The CDR3 has 14 residues. The germline gives CDR1 LNHDA, CDR2 SQIVND (reference sequence). Here the CDR3 reads CASSMGTGGDGYTF. CDR3 DNA sequence: TGTGCCAGTAGTATGGGGACAGGGGGCGACGGCTACACCTTC.

This clonotype showed up many times. The gene calls are TRBV12-3 or TRBV12-4 and TRBJ1-6, with TRBD1 matching 8 bases. The CDR3 is 14 residues long. J gave up 8 bases and V 6 bases, and 6 bases lay outside the gene matches. The CDR3 reads CASSPDRGHSPLHF. The CDR3, as DNA: TGTGCCAGCAGCCCTGACAGGGGACATTCACCCCTCCACTTT.

CDR3 nucleotides: TGTGCCAGCAGCTTGGGGGCAGGGTACTCTGGGGCCAACGTCCTGACTTTC. Translation gives CASSLGAGYSGANVLTF. V usage is TRBV5-5 and J usage is TRBJ2-6, with a possible D match to TRBD1 (5 bases). Trimming removed 0 bases at V and 0 bases at J, with 10 bases between. Germline V lookup: CDR1 SGHKS, CDR2 YYEKEE (reference sequence). The CDR3 spans 17 residues.

This clonotype showed up just a few times. The chain links TRBV7-9 to TRBJ2-7; no definite D call. The CDR3 totals 13 residues. The germline V gene has CDR1 SEHNR and CDR2 FQNEAQ (reference sequence). The ends were cut back, 6 bases at V and 2 bases at J, with 11 bases in the middle. CDR3 in amino acids: CASSFPATYEQYF. The CDR3 region has the DNA TGTGCCAGCAGTTTCCCTGCGACCTACGAGCAGTACTTC.

This clonotype has a count of ten or more. The V and J genes are TRBV18 and TRBJ2-3; D uncertain. This CDR3 is built from 11 residues. The germline CDR1 and CDR2 sequences are KGHSH and LQKENI. V was clipped by 2 bases and J by 6 bases, with 3 bases between them. CDR3 nucleotides: TGTGCCAGCTCACCAACCGATACGCAGTATTTT. Translated, it gives CASSPTDTQYF.

This clonotype was seen repeatedly, ten times or more. The V gene is TRBV19, the J gene TRBJ1-1; D uncertain. The CDR3 covers 15 residues. V lost 4 bases, J lost 4 bases, and 16 bases lay in between. Germline V lookup: CDR1 LNHDA, CDR2 SQIVND (reference sequence). The CDR3 DNA sequence: TGTGCCAGTAGTAGCCCCTTTGGCAGACGCACTGAAGCTTTCTTT. Protein: CASSSPFGRRTEAFF.

This clonotype was found many times. The gene calls are TRBV2 and TRBJ1-4; D is unclear. The germline V and J ends were trimmed by 1 base and 2 bases, with 11 bases remaining between them. The CDR3 has 16 amino acids. Germline assignment: CDR1 SNHLY and CDR2 FYNNEI. The CDR3 DNA sequence: TGTGCCAGCAGTGAAGGGCTTTTTCATACTAATGAAAAACTGTTTTTT. Translating gives CASSEGLFHTNEKLFF. Together with reference TRBV2 and TRBJ1-4, the CDR3 gives the full variable domain: EPEVTQTPSHQVTQMGQEVILRCVPISNHLYFYWYRQILGQKVEFLVSFYNNEISEKSEIFDDQFSVERPDGSNFTLKIRSTKLEDSAMYFCASSEGLFHTNEKLFFGSGTQLSVL.

This clonotype was observed at least ten times. The chain carries TRBV29-1 and TRBJ1-4; D is unresolved. Germline CDR1 is SQVTM and CDR2 is ANQGSEA. V lost 1 base to trimming and J lost 8 bases, with 14 bases between them. CDR3 length: 14 residues. Here the CDR3 DNA reads TGCAGCGTTGAAGTACCGGGTTTTAGGGAAAAACTGTTTTTT. This gives the protein CSVEVPGFREKLFF.

The count of this clonotype is one. Being one base from a much bigger clone, this may be a read error. The chain has TRBV4-2 and TRBJ2-2; D is possibly TRBD1 or TRBD2 (5 bases each). The CDR3 is 16 amino acids. CDR1 and CDR2 (germline): LGHNA, YNFKEQ. Between the trimmed V and J ends, which lost 1 base and 7 bases, there was a span of 16 bases. The DNA of the CDR3 is TGTGCCAGCAGCCAAGGGGTGGGGGTAGATAGCGGGGAGCTGTTTTTT. Protein product: CASSQGVGVDSGELFF.

In this sample, this clonotype turned up many times. CDR3 DNA sequence: TGCAGTGCTGGGGGCCAGACCGCCGCAGATACGCAGTATTTT. Translated: CSAGGQTAADTQYF. The chain is built from TRBV20-1 and TRBJ2-3; D possibly corresponds to TRBD1 (6 bases). The length of the CDR3 is 14 residues. Germline loops: CDR1 DFQATT, CDR2 SNEGSKA (reference sequence). V was cut by 5 bases and J by 4 bases, with 16 bases left in between.

The gene calls are TRBV28 and TRBJ1-4; D is undetermined. The CDR3 has 13 residues. Per the germline V gene, CDR1 is MDHEN and CDR2 is SYDVKM. V was trimmed by 9 bases and J by 5 bases, leaving 13 bases between them. CDR3 amino acids: CASTLVRNEKLFF. The DNA for the CDR3 is TGTGCCAGTACGCTGGTTAGGAATGAAAAACTGTTTTTT.

This clonotype was detected a few times. The chain uses TRBV20-1 and TRBJ2-7; 11 bases fit TRBD1. The CDR3 spans 15 residues. Per the germline V gene, CDR1 is DFQATT and CDR2 is SNEGSKA (reference sequence). Trimming at V came to 5 bases and at J to 1 base, leaving 7 bases not matched to a gene. DNA of the CDR3: TGCAGTGCTGCGGATGGGACAGGGGGGTCCTACGAGCAGTACTTC. It is translated as CSAADGTGGSYEQYF.

This clonotype was observed a few times. V is TRBV18 and J is TRBJ1-3, with 9 bases lining up with TRBD1. CDR3 length: 17 amino acids. CDR1 and CDR2 from the germline V gene are KGHSH and LQKENI. The J segment lost 1 base and the V segment lost 3 bases, leaving 7 bases of the junction unmatched. In DNA form, the CDR3 reads TGTGCCAGCTCACCCCTCGGGACAGGGCCTTCTGGAAACACCATATATTTT. This codes for CASSPLGTGPSGNTIYF.

This clonotype was seen ten or more times. The chain recombines TRBV7-9 with TRBJ2-5; TRBD1 matches at 9 bases. The ends lost 1 base at V and 6 bases at J; junction bases unmatched: 9. CDR1 is SEHNR and CDR2 is FQNEAQ in the germline V gene (reference sequence). This CDR3 is built from 16 residues. DNA of the CDR3: TGTGCCAGCAGCTTAGGTGCGGGACAGGGAGATCAGACCCAGTACTTC. It encodes CASSLGAGQGDQTQYF.

The V call is TRBV4-1, the J call TRBJ2-7, with D possibly matching TRBD2 (5 bases). The CDR3 consists of 13 residues. Germline V gives CDR1 MGHRA, CDR2 YSYEKL. V was cut by 2 bases and J by 5 bases, with 10 bases left in between. This chain's CDR3 is CASSQIGLDEQYF. CDR3 sequence (DNA): TGCGCCAGCAGCCAAATCGGACTGGACGAGCAGTACTTC.

The chain is built from TRBV28 and TRBJ2-7, with TRBD1 matching over 7 bases. The CDR3 totals 12 residues. From germline, CDR1 is MDHEN and CDR2 SYDVKM. The V and J ends lost 8 bases and 2 bases, in that order; junction bases with no gene match: 3. The CDR3 spells CASLGQAYEQYF. The CDR3 region has the DNA TGTGCCAGCCTCGGACAGGCCTACGAGCAGTACTTC.

V and J are TRBV10-1 and TRBJ2-5; D ambiguous. V lost 0 bases to trimming and J lost 2 bases, with 7 bases between them. Germline V gene sequence: CDR1 WNHNN, CDR2 SYGVQD (reference sequence). The CDR3 is made up of 14 amino acids. The CDR3 here is CASSESIRQETQYF. For the CDR3, the DNA is TGCGCCAGCAGTGAGTCGATCAGGCAAGAGACCCAGTACTTC.